This T cell receptor (beta chain) was sequenced for a study of beta chain features in type 1 diabetes. The study, taken as a whole, reports: VDJ junctions sequenced from type 1 diabetes patients showed fewer insertions and more deletions. Naive, central memory and regulatory TCRB repertoires appeared more similar among patients than healthy donors. PCR may have favored shorter templates equally in patients and controls. All four CD4+ subsets from Type 1 diabetes patients carried moderately but significantly shorter TCRB CDR3s.

The entirety of the isolated RNA underwent reverse transcription, so expressed TCRB transcripts were sequenced. The assay was immunoSEQ multiplex PCR, and TCRdb's table has in-frame clones only and misses some. The sample includes some 900,000 clones, roughly 17% of them seen just once. This clone showed up just once. The antigen remains unidentified. Germline lookup yields CDR1 ENHRY and CDR2 SYGVKD. With 6 bases clipped from V and 6 bases from J, the junction kept 9 bases outside the gene matches. CDR3 length: 14 amino acids. Material for sequencing was naive CD4+ T cells from blood. The source of this sequence is a young woman in good health. This chain joins TRBV10-3 and TRBJ1-1; 8 nucleotides align to TRBD1. The CDR3 nucleotides are TGTGCCATCAGGCCCGGACAGGGATGGTCTGAAGCTTTCTTT. Encoded protein: CAIRPGQGWSEAFF.